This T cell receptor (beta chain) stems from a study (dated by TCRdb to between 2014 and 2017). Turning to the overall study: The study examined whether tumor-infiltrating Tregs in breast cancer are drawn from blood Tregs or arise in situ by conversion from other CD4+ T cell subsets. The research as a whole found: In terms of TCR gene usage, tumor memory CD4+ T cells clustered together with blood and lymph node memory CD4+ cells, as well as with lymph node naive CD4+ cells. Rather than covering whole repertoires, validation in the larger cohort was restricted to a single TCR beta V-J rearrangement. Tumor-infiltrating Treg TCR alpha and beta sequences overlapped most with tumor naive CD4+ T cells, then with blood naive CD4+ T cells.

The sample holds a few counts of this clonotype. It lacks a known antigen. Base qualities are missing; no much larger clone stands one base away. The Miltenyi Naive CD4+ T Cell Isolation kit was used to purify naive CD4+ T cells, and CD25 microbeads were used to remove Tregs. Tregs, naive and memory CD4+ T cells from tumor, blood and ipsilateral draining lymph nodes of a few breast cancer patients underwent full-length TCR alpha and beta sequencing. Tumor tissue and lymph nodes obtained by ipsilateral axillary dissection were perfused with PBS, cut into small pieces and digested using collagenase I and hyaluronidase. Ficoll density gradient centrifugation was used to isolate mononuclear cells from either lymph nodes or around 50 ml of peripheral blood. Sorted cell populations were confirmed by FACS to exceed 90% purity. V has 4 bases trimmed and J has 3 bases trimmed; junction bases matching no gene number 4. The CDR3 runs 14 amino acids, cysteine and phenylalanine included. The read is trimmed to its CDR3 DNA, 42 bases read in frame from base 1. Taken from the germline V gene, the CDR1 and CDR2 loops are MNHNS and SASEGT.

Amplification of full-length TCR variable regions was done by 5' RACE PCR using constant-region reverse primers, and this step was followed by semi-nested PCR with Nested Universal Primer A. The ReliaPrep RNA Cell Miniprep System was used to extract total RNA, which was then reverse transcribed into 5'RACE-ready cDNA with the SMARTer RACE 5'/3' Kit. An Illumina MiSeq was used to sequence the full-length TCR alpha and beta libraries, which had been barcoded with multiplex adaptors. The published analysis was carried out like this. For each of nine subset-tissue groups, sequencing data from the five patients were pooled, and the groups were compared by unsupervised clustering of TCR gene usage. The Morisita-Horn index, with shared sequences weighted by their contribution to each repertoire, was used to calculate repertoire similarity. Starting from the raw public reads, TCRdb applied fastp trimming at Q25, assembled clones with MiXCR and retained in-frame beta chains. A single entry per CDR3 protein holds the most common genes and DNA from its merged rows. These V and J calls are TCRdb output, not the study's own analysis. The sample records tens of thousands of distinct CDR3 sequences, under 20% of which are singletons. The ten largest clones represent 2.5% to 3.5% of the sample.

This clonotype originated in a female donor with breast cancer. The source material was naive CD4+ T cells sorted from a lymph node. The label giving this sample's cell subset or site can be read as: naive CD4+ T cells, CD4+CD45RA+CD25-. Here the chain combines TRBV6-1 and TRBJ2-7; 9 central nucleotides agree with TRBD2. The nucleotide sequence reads TGTGCCAGCAGTGGGGTAGCGGGGGACTACGAGCAGTACTTC. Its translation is CASSGVAGDYEQYF.